This entry lists 8 T cell receptor beta chains sequenced from one sample in a study of shared clonotypes between healthy human individuals. The table came from immunoSEQ multiplex PCR; TCRdb's copy has only in-frame clones and leaves some out. This sample has about 600,000 clones, with about 95% found just once. CD8 cells classed as naive were CD45RO-negative and positively selected for CCR7, excluding terminally differentiated effector memory CD45RA+ cells. Sequencing input: naive CD8+ T cells sorted from blood. The source is a woman aged 25 to 39 in good health.

The chain couples TRBV6-1 to TRBJ1-5; 8 bases are a match to TRBD1. The ends lost 6 bases at V and 6 bases at J; junction bases unmatched: 10. The germline V gene encodes CDR1 MNHNS and CDR2 SASEGT. This CDR3 comprises 15 residues. This CDR3 is CASSWGTGGLQPQHF. CDR3 DNA: TGTGCCAGCAGCTGGGGAACAGGGGGACTTCAGCCCCAGCATTTT.

The chain recombines TRBV5-4 with TRBJ2-1; 10 bases are a match to TRBD1. With 2 bases clipped from V and 6 bases from J, the junction kept 2 bases outside the gene matches. The CDR3 totals 14 residues. CDR1 and CDR2 from the germline V gene are SGHNT and YYREEE (reference sequence). The DNA of the CDR3 is TGTGCCAGCAGCTTCTGGACAGGGGGCAATGAGCAGTTCTTC. Translation: CASSFWTGGNEQFF.

The rearrangement joins TRBV19 to TRBJ1-2, with 7 bases identical to TRBD1. CDR3 length: 15 amino acids. The trim removed 7 bases at V and 4 bases at J, leaving 12 bases unmatched. The V gene's germline CDR1 is LNHDA and CDR2 SQIVND (reference sequence). The CDR3 bases are TGTGCCAGTAAGGGTTCGGCAGGGGGACCCTATGGCTACACCTTC. Protein: CASKGSAGGPYGYTF. Full variable domain (missing parts from reference TRBV19 and TRBJ1-2): DGGITQSPKYLFRKEGQNVTLSCEQNLNHDAMYWYRQDPGQGLRLIYYSQIVNDFQKGDIAEGYSVSREKKESFPLTVTSAQKNPTAFYLCASKGSAGGPYGYTFGSGTRLTVV.

This sequence joins TRBV29-1 and TRBJ2-3, with TRBD2 identical over 8 bases. The CDR3 length is 11 residues. After removal of 8 bases from V and 6 bases from J, the junction contained 4 bases not matched to a gene. Germline loops: CDR1 SQVTM, CDR2 ANQGSEA. CDR3 loop: CSCREGDTQYF. The DNA for the CDR3 is TGCAGCTGCCGGGAGGGGGATACGCAGTATTTT.

This clone was counted a single time. The CDR3: CASSLALASTDTQYF. The CDR3 DNA reads TGTGCCAGCAGCTTGGCCTTAGCTAGCACAGATACGCAGTATTTT. The genes are TRBV5-6 and TRBJ2-3; no definite D call. The CDR3 totals 15 residues. CDR1 and CDR2 (germline): SGHDT, YYEEEE. V lost 0 bases and J 0 bases, leaving 8 bases between the germline ends. Full variable domain (missing parts from reference TRBV5-6 and TRBJ2-3): DAGVTQSPTHLIKTRGQQVTLRCSPKSGHDTVSWYQQALGQGPQFIFQYYEEEERQRGNFPDRFSGHQFPNYSSELNVNALLLGDSALYLCASSLALASTDTQYFGPGTRLTVL.

The chain links TRBV2 to TRBJ2-7; 7 positions match TRBD2. Germline lookup yields CDR1 SNHLY and CDR2 FYNNEI. This CDR3 region has 15 residues. The junction had 5 bases not matched to a gene; V was cut back by 2 bases and J by 1 base. CDR3 in amino acids: CASSELLAPSYEQYF. In DNA, the CDR3 is TGTGCCAGCAGTGAACTACTAGCGCCTTCCTACGAGCAGTACTTC. Variable domain in full (rest from reference TRBV2 and TRBJ2-7): EPEVTQTPSHQVTQMGQEVILRCVPISNHLYFYWYRQILGQKVEFLVSFYNNEISEKSEIFDDQFSVERPDGSNFTLKIRSTKLEDSAMYFCASSELLAPSYEQYFGPGTRLTVT.

The chain recombines TRBV7-8 with TRBJ2-1, with D unclear. Germline V gene data show CDR1 as SGHVS and CDR2 as FQNEAQ. This CDR3 is built from 15 residues. Trimming removed 5 bases from V and 5 bases from J, with 16 bases in between. For the CDR3, the DNA is TGTGCCAGCAGCCCCCCCGGGCTGGCGAACAATGAGCAGTTCTTC. Translating gives CASSPPGLANNEQFF.

The chain uses TRBV28 and TRBJ2-7, with 9 bases that match TRBD1. The CDR3 length is 15 residues. Germline V CDR1 and CDR2: MDHEN, SYDVKM. V gave up 6 bases and J gave up 2 bases; unmatched junction bases: 8. CDR3 bases: TGTGCCAGCAGCTGGACAGGGGATGAGCCCTACGAGCAGTACTTC. It is translated as CASSWTGDEPYEQYF.